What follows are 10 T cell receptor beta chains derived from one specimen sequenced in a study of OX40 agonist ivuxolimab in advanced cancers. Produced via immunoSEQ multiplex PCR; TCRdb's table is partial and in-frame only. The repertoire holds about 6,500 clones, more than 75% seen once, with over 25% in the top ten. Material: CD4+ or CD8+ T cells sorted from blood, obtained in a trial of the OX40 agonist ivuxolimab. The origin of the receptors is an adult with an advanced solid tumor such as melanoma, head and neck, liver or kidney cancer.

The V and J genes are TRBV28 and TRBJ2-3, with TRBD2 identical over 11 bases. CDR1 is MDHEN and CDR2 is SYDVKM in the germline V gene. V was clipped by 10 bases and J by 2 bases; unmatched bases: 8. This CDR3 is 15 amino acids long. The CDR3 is CATNLGLAATDTQYF. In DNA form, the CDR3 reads TGTGCCACGAACCTGGGACTAGCGGCCACAGATACGCAGTATTTT.

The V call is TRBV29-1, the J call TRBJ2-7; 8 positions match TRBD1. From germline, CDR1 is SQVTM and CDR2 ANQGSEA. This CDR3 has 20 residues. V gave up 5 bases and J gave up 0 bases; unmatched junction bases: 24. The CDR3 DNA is TGCAGCGTTCTTCAGCCTATCGAGGGGGTACGGGACAGGACCTCCTACGAGCAGTACTTC. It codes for CSVLQPIEGVRDRTSYEQYF.

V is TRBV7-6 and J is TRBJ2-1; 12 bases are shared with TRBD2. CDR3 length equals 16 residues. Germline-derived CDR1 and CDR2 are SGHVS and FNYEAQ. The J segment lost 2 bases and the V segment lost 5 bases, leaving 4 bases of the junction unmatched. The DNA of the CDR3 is TGTGCCAGCAGCCAACTAGCGGGGGGCGCCTACAATGAGCAGTTCTTC. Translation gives CASSQLAGGAYNEQFF. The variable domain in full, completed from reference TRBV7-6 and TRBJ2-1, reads GAGVSQSPRYKVTKRGQDVALRCDPISGHVSLYWYRQALGQGPEFLTYFNYEAQQDKSGLPNDRFSAERPEGSISTLTIQRTEQRDSAMYRCASSQLAGGAYNEQFFGPGTRLTVL.

The CDR3 loop is CASLTGGGDTQYF. The CDR3 bases are TGTGCCAGCTTAACAGGGGGAGGTGATACGCAGTATTTT. The genes are TRBV13 and TRBJ2-3; 8 nucleotides align to TRBD1. The CDR3 has 13 residues. V gave up 8 bases and J gave up 6 bases; unmatched junction bases: 7. The germline V gene has CDR1 PRHDT and CDR2 FYEKMQ (reference sequence).

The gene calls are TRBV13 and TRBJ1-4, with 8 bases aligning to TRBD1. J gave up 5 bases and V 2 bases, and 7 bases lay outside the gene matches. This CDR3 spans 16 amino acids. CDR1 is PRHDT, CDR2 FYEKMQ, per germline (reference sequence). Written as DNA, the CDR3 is TGTGCCAGCAGCTTATCAACCCGGACAGGGAATGAAAAACTGTTTTTT. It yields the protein CASSLSTRTGNEKLFF.

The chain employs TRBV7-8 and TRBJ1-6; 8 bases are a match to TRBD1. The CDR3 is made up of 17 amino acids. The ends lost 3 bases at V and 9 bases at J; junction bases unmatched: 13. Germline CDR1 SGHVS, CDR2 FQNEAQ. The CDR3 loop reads CASSFHDIQGAGSPLHF. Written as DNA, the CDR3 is TGTGCCAGCAGCTTTCACGACATTCAGGGGGCTGGTTCACCCCTCCACTTT.

The CDR3 loop is CASSQYDYSYQETQYF. The CDR3 DNA sequence: TGTGCCAGCAGTCAGTATGACTACAGCTACCAAGAGACCCAGTACTTC. The chain links TRBV28 to TRBJ2-5, with a tentative D call TRBD2 (5 bases). V was trimmed by 5 bases and J by 0 bases, leaving 16 bases between them. The CDR3 spans 16 residues. Germline V CDR1 and CDR2: MDHEN, SYDVKM.

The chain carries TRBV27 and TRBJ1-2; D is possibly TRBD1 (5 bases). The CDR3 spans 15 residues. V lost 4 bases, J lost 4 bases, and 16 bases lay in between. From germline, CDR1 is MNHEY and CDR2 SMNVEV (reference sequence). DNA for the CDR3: TGTGCCAGCAGTTCTTCCGGGGGTTTTGTCTATGGCTACACCTTC. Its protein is CASSSSGGFVYGYTF.

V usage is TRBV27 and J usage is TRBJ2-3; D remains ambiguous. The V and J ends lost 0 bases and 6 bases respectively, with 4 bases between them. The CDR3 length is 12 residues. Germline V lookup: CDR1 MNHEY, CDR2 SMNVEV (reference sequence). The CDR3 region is CASSLSRDTQYF. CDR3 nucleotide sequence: TGTGCCAGCAGTTTATCGCGGGATACGCAGTATTTT.

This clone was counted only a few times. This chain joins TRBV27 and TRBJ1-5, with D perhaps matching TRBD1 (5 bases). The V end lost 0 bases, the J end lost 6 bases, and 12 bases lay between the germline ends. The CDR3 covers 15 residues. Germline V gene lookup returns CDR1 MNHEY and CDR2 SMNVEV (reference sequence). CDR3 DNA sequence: TGTGCCAGCAGTTTATCTGGACCCAGGGCTCAGCCCCAGCATTTT. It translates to CASSLSGPRAQPQHF.